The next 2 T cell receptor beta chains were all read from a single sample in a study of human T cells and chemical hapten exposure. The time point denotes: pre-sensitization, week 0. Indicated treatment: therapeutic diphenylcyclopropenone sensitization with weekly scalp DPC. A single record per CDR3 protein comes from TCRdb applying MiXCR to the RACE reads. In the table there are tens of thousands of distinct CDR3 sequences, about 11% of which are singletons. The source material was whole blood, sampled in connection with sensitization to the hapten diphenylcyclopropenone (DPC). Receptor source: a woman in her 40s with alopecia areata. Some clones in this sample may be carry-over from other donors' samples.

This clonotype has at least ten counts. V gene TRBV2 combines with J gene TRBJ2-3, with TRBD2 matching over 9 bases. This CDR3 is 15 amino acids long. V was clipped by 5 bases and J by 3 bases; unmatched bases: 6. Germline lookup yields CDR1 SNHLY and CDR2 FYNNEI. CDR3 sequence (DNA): TGTGCCAGCAGTAGCGGGAGGATAAGGACAGATACGCAGTATTTT. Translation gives CASSSGRIRTDTQYF. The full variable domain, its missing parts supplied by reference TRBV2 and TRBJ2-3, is EPEVTQTPSHQVTQMGQEVILRCVPISNHLYFYWYRQILGQKVEFLVSFYNNEISEKSEIFDDQFSVERPDGSNFTLKIRSTKLEDSAMYFCASSSGRIRTDTQYFGPGTRLTVL.

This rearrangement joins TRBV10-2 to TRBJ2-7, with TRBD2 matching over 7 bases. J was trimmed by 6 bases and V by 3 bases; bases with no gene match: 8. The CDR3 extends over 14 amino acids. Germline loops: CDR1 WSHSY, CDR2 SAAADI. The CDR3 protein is CASSDRGGSAEQYF. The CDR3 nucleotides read TGCGCCAGCAGTGATCGGGGAGGGTCTGCCGAGCAGTACTTC.